These T cell receptor beta chains were read from a single sample in a study of shared clonotypes between healthy human individuals. Libraries were prepared by immunoSEQ multiplex PCR; TCRdb keeps only in-frame clonotypes and omits some of them. This sample has roughly 1,100,000 clones, with roughly 80% found just once. What was sequenced was memory CD4+ T cells sorted from blood. Every receptor here comes from a man in his late teens or twenties in good health. CDR3s include the opening cysteine and the closing phenylalanine or tryptophan. D genes are given only for firm matches. Not every row has a clone size; where given, it reads once, few, many or a size class.

TRBJ2-1 | . | TRBV7-2 | . | TGTGCCAGCAGCTTAGCCCCCAAAAATGGAAGGAATGAGCAGTTCTTC | CASSLAPKNGRNEQFF
TRBJ2-4 | . | TRBV30 | . | TGTGCCTGGAGTTCTGGAGTGGTAGCGGCAGTAGCCAAAAACATTCAGTACTTC | CAWSSGVVAAVAKNIQYF
TRBJ1-2 | . | TRBV27 | . | TGTGCCAGCAGTTTAGTGTACGGCTTGGGCTACACCTTC | CASSLVYGLGYTF
TRBJ2-1 | TRBD2 | TRBV4-3 | . | TGCGCCAGCAGCCAAGAGTATCGGGGGGATGAGCAGTTCTTC | CASSQEYRGDEQFF
TRBJ2-3 | . | TRBV12-2 | . | TGTGCAAGTCGCCCTAACGAATCAAAACTAGCGGGAAGGATAGATACGCAGTATTTT | CASRPNESKLAGRIDTQYF
TRBJ1-3 | . | TRBV19 | . | TGTGCCAGTAAAGCCGGAAACACCATATATTTT | CASKAGNTIYF
TRBJ2-5 | . | TRBV5-1 | . | TGCGCCAGCAGCTTACCGGGGGAAACCCAGTACTTC | CASSLPGETQYF
TRBJ1-1 | . | TRBV19 | . | TGTGCCAGTAGGACCTCCGGCGGGAACACTGAAGCTTTCTTT | CASRTSGGNTEAFF
TRBJ2-4 | TRBD1 | TRBV30 | . | TGTGCCTGGAGGGGGACAGGAGGGAAAAACATTCAGTACTTC | CAWRGTGGKNIQYF
TRBJ2-3 | . | TRBV6-1 | . | TGTGCCAGCAGGGGACCCCGGCAGATTGGAGATACGCAGTATTTT | CASRGPRQIGDTQYF
TRBJ1-4 | . | TRBV4-2 | . | TGTGCCAGCAGCCAAGTGGGGCCAACTAATGAAAAACTGTTTTTT | CASSQVGPTNEKLFF
TRBJ2-5 | TRBD2 | TRBV10-2 | once | TGCGCCAGCGTAGCGGGGGGCAAAGAGACCCAGTACTTC | CASVAGGKETQYF
TRBJ1-1 | . | TRBV10-3 | few | TGTGCCATCAGTTACACAGAGTCCTATGAAGCTTTCTTT | CAISYTESYEAFF
TRBJ2-7 | . | TRBV30 | . | TGTGCCTGGAGTGTTGCCTACGAGCAGTACTTC | CAWSVAYEQYF
TRBJ2-2 | . | TRBV5-5 | . | TGTGCCAGCAGCCGACGCAGTGATAGCTGGGAGCTGTTTTTT | CASSRRSDSWELFF
TRBJ2-1 | TRBD1 | TRBV28 | . | TGTGCCAGCAGACGCGGACAGGGGTACGATGAGCAGTTCTTC | CASRRGQGYDEQFF
TRBJ2-7 | TRBD1 | TRBV5-1 | . | TGCGCCAGCAGCTTGGCCGGTTACGGGACAGGGGGCTACGAGCAGTACTTC | CASSLAGYGTGGYEQYF
TRBJ2-7 | . | TRBV14 | . | TGTGCCAGCAGCCAAGCAGCCGCAGGGCGGTACGAGCAGTACTTC | CASSQAAAGRYEQYF
TRBJ1-2 | . | TRBV2 | once | TGTGCCAGCAGAACAGGGTGGGGGGACTATGGCTACACCTTC | CASRTGWGDYGYTF
TRBJ2-2 | . | TRBV9 | . | TGTGCCAGCAGCGTAGTTATGAACACCGGGGAGCTGTTTTTT | CASSVVMNTGELFF
TRBJ2-7 | TRBD1 | TRBV6-1 | . | TGTGCCAGCTATACGAGGGGACAGGGACCCTACGAGCAGTACTTC | CASYTRGQGPYEQYF
TRBJ2-3 | . | TRBV6-1 | . | TGTGCCAGCAGCTCGGACTACCCTACAGATACGCAGTATTTT | CASSSDYPTDTQYF
TRBJ2-2 | TRBD2 | TRBV7-2 | . | TGTGCCAGCAGCCCTACTAGCGGGACCGGGGAGCTGTTTTTT | CASSPTSGTGELFF
TRBJ2-3 | TRBD2 | TRBV7-9 | many | TGTGCCAGCAGCCCCTATAGAGCGGGAGCGGCAGATACGCAGTATTTT | CASSPYRAGAADTQYF
TRBJ1-4 | . | TRBV30 | . | TGTGCCTGGAGTGGGAGATATGCAACTAATGAAAAACTGTTTTTT | CAWSGRYATNEKLFF
TRBJ2-2 | . | TRBV5-1 | . | TGCGCCAGCAGCTTGGAGGGATACGAGGGTACCGGGGAGCTGTTTTTT | CASSLEGYEGTGELFF
TRBJ1-2 | TRBD1 | TRBV30 | . | TGTGCCTGGAGTCCTATGGGGGACAGGGGGAACTATGGCTACACCTTC | CAWSPMGDRGNYGYTF
TRBJ2-2 | TRBD1 | TRBV7-2 | . | TGTGCCAGCAGCTTAGTAGCAGGGGGCGCCGGGGAGCTGTTTTTT | CASSLVAGGAGELFF
TRBJ2-7 | . | TRBV2 | . | TGTGCCAGCAGTGTCTCCAGGGTGGGGGAGCAGTACTTC | CASSVSRVGEQYF
TRBJ1-5 | TRBD1 | TRBV4-3 | . | TGCGCCAGCAGCCAAGAGACAGGGAATCAGCCCCAGCATTTT | CASSQETGNQPQHF
TRBJ1-2 | TRBD1 | TRBV28 | . | TGTGCCAGCGCAGGGGGGGCGAACTATGGCTACACCTTC | CASAGGANYGYTF
TRBJ1-6 | . | TRBV9 | . | TGTGCCAGCAGCGTAGAGGTAGTGGCTTCGGGTCGGTCACCCCTCCACTTT | CASSVEVVASGRSPLHF
TRBJ1-2 | TRBD1 | TRBV2 | few | TGTGCCAGCAGTGATTCCGCCAGGGGGAGAGGCTACACCTTC | CASSDSARGRGYTF
TRBJ2-4 | . | TRBV11-2 | . | TGTGCCAGCAGCCCCCCATCTATGAACGGAAACATTCAGTACTTC | CASSPPSMNGNIQYF